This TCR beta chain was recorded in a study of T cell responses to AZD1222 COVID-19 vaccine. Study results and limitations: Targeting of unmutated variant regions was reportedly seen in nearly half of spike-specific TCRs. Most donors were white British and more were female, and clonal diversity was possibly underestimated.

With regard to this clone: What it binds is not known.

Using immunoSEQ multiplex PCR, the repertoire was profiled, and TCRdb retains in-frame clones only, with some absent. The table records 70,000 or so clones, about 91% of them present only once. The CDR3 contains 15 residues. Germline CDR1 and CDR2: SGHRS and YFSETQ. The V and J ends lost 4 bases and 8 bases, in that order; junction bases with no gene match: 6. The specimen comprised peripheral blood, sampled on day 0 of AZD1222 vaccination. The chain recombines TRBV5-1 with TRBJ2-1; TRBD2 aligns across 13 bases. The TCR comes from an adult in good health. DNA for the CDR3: TGCGCCAGCAGCGAGGGACTAGCGGGGCCCTATGAGCAGTTCTTC. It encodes CASSEGLAGPYEQFF.